These 6 T cell receptor beta chains were sequenced from one sample in a study of beta chain features in type 1 diabetes. Since all of the isolated RNA was reverse transcribed, expressed TCRB transcripts were what got sequenced. Some clones are missing from TCRdb's copy, which holds only in-frame ones; the method was immunoSEQ multiplex PCR. The sample has roughly 150,000 clones; about 9.1% are singletons. The sequencing sample was made of central memory CD4+ T cells from blood. These receptors all come from a young woman in good health.

This sequence joins TRBV7-2 and TRBJ2-2; maybe TRBD1 (5 bases). Trimming removed 2 bases from V and 1 base from J, with 11 bases in between. The CDR3 is 16 amino acids. The V gene's germline CDR1 is SGHTA and CDR2 FQGNSA. Written as DNA, the CDR3 is TGTGCCAGCAGCTTATCTGGGGCCCGGAACACCGGGGAGCTGTTTTTT. As protein: CASSLSGARNTGELFF.

V and J are TRBV5-1 and TRBJ1-3; no clear D. Trimming cost V 0 bases and J 2 bases, with 9 bases left between them. This CDR3 is built from 15 residues. The germline gives CDR1 SGHRS, CDR2 YFSETQ. The CDR3 reads CASSLDSGTGNTIYF. The CDR3 bases are TGCGCCAGCAGCTTGGATTCGGGGACTGGAAACACCATATATTTT.

The chain recombines TRBV4-3 with TRBJ1-1, with D unresolved. This CDR3 contains 16 residues. Trimming left V 1 base short and J 0 bases short, with 12 bases between. Per the germline V gene, CDR1 is LGHNA and CDR2 is YSLEER. CDR3 amino acids: CASSQAVHSLNTEAFF. Written as DNA, the CDR3 is TGCGCCAGCAGCCAAGCGGTTCACAGTTTGAACACTGAAGCTTTCTTT.

This clone has only a few counts. The chain carries TRBV5-8 and TRBJ2-3; 7 bases map to TRBD1. Germline trimming cut 0 bases from V and 0 bases from J; bases unmatched to any gene: 1. Germline V gene data show CDR1 as SGHTS and CDR2 as YDEGEE. CDR3 length equals 15 residues. The CDR3 sequence: CASSLEGASTDTQYF. For the CDR3, the DNA is TGTGCCAGCAGCTTGGAGGGGGCTAGCACAGATACGCAGTATTTT.

This chain joins TRBV4-3 and TRBJ2-3; weak D call: TRBD2 (6 bases). The germline V and J ends were trimmed by 4 bases and 2 bases, with 10 bases remaining between them. CDR1 is LGHNA and CDR2 is YSLEER in the germline V gene. The CDR3 is made up of 14 amino acids. Here the CDR3 reads CASSPGTFTDTQYF. The CDR3 DNA reads as TGCGCCAGCAGCCCCGGGACTTTCACAGATACGCAGTATTTT.

A few counts support this clone. The chain has TRBV11-3 and TRBJ2-1; TRBD2 matches 7 bases. This CDR3 has 15 amino acids. The junction had 6 bases not matched to a gene; V was cut back by 1 base and J by 6 bases. Germline V gene data show CDR1 as SGHNT and CDR2 as YENEEA. DNA for the CDR3: TGTGCCAGCAGCTTAGGTGGACTAGGAGTCAATGAGCAGTTCTTC. Encoded protein: CASSLGGLGVNEQFF.